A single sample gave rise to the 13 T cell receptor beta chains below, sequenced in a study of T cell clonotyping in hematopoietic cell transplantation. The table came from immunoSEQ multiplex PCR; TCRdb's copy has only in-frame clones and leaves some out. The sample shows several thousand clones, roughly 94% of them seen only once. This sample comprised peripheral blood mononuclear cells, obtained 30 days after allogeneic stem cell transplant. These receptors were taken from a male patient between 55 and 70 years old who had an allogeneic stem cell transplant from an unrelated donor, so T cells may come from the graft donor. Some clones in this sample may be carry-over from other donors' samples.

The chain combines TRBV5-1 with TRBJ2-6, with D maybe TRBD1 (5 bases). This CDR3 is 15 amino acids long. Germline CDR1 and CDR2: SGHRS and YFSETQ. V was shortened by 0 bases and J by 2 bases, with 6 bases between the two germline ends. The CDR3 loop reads CASSLVQAGANVLTF. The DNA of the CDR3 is TGCGCCAGCAGCTTGGTACAGGCTGGGGCCAACGTCCTGACTTTC.

The CDR3 sequence: CASSPPFGKGNEQFF. The CDR3 nucleotides are TGTGCCAGCTCACCACCGTTCGGGAAGGGCAATGAGCAGTTCTTC. The chain links TRBV18 to TRBJ2-1; D perhaps matches TRBD2 (5 bases). The germline V gene encodes CDR1 KGHSH and CDR2 LQKENI. This CDR3 contains 15 residues. V dropped 0 bases and J dropped 6 bases, with 12 bases sitting between them. The whole variable domain, remainder taken from reference TRBV18 and TRBJ2-1, is NAGVMQNPRHLVRRRGQEARLRCSPMKGHSHVYWYRQLPEEGLKFMVYLQKENIIDESGMPKERFSAEFPKEGPSILRIQQVVRGDSAAYFCASSPPFGKGNEQFFGPGTRLTVL.

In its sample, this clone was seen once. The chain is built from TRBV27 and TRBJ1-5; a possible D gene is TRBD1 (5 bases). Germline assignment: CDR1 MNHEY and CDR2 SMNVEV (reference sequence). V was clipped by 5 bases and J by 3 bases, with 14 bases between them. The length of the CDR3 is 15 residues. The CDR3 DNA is TGTGCCAGCAGTGGGGAAGGACACCTCAATCAGCCCCAGCATTTT. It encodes CASSGEGHLNQPQHF.

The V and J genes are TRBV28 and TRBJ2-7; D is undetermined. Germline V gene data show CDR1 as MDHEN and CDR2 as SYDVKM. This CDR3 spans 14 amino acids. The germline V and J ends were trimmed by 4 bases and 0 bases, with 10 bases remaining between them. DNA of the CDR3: TGTGCCAGCAGTTCAGGAGCCTCCTCCTACGAGCAGTACTTC. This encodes CASSSGASSYEQYF.

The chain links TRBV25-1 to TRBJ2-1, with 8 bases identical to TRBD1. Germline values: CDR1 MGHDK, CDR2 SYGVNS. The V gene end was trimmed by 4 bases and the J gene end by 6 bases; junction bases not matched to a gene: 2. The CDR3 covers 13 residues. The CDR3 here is CASSGQGPNEQFF. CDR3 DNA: TGTGCCAGCAGTGGACAGGGGCCCAATGAGCAGTTCTTC. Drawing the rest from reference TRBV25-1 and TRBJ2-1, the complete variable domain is EADIYQTPRYLVIGTGKKITLECSQTMGHDKMYWYQQDPGMELHLIHYSYGVNSTEKGDLSSESTVSRIRTEHFPLTLESARPSHTSQYLCASSGQGPNEQFFGPGTRLTVL.

The CDR3 loop is CASSFMGGLGSGANVLTF. The CDR3 DNA is TGTGCCAGCAGTTTTATGGGGGGACTCGGCTCCGGGGCCAACGTCCTGACTTTC. V gene TRBV27 combines with J gene TRBJ2-6; tentatively, D is TRBD2 (6 bases). CDR3 size: 18 residues. V lost 3 bases, J lost 4 bases, and 19 bases lay in between. The germline V gene encodes CDR1 MNHEY and CDR2 SMNVEV (reference sequence).

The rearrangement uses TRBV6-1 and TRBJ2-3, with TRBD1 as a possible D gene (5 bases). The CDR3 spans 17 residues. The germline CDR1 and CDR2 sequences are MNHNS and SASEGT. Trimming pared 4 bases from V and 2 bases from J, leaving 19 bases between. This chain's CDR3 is CASSGPPTGVDTDTQYF. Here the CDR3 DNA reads TGTGCCAGCAGTGGCCCCCCTACAGGTGTGGACACAGATACGCAGTATTTT.

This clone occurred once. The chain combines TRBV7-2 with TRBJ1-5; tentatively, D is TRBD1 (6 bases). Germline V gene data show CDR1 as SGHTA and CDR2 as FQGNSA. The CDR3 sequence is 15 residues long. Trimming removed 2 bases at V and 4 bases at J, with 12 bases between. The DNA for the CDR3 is TGTGCCAGCAGCTTAAGCAGGGGAGAGAATCAGCCCCAGCATTTT. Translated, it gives CASSLSRGENQPQHF.

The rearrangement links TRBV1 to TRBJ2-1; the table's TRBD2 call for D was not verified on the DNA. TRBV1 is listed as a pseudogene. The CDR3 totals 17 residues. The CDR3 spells CTSSHRLAGSSYNEQFF. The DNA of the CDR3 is TGCACCAGCAGCCACCGACTAGCGGGTAGCTCCTACAATGAGCAGTTCTTC.

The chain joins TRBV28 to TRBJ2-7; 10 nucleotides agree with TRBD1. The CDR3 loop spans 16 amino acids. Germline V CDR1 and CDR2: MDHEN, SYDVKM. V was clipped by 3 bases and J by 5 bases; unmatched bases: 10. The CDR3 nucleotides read TGTGCCAGCAGTTTTTTTACCCGGACAGGGGGGGACGAGCAGTACTTC. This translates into CASSFFTRTGGDEQYF.

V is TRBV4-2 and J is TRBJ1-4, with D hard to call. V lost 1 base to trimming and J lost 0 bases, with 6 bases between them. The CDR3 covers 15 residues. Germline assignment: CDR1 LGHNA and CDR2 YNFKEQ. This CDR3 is CASSQVGATNEKLFF. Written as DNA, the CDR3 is TGTGCCAGCAGCCAAGTGGGTGCAACTAATGAAAAACTGTTTTTT.

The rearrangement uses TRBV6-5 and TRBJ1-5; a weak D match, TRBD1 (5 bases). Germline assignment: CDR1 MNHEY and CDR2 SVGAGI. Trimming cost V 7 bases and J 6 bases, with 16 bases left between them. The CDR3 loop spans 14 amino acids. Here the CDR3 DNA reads TGTGCCAGCAAGGGGATCGGAAACACTCAGCCCCAGCATTTT. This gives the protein CASKGIGNTQPQHF.

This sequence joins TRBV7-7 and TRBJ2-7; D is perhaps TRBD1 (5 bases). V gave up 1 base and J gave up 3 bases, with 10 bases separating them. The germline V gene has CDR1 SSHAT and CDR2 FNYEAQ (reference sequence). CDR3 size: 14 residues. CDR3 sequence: CASSLGTNYYEQYF. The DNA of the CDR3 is TGTGCCAGCAGCTTAGGGACAAACTACTACGAGCAGTACTTC.